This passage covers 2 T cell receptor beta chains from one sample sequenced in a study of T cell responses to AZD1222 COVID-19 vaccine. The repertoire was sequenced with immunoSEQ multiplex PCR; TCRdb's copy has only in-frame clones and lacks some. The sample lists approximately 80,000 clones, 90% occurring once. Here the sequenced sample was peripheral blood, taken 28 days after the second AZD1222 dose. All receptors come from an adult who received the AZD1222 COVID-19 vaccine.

DNA for the CDR3: TGTGCCAGCAGTGAACCGTCCTACGGACTAGCGGGAGGGCCGAGGGAGACCCAGTACTTC. Amino acids: CASSEPSYGLAGGPRETQYF. V is TRBV6-1 and J is TRBJ2-5, with 15 bases aligning to TRBD2. With V trimmed by 2 bases and J by 5 bases, 15 bases remained unmatched. There are 20 residues in the CDR3. Germline assignment: CDR1 MNHNS and CDR2 SASEGT.

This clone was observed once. CDR3 nucleotides: TGTGCCTGGGCCGAAGGGACAGACCCCAACTCCTATGGCTACACCTTC. Its translation is CAWAEGTDPNSYGYTF. V usage is TRBV30 and J usage is TRBJ1-2, with 7 bases aligning to TRBD1. V lost 5 bases and J lost 4; bases outside the gene matches: 16. The V gene's germline CDR1 is GTSNPN and CDR2 SVGIG (reference sequence). CDR3 length: 16 amino acids.